Detailed here is one TCR beta chain. The target of this receptor is not known. Per-base quality was not reported, and no clone a single base away is much larger than it. These data belong to a study of cytomegalovirus exposure and HLA in healthy donors (dated by TCRdb to 2017 to 2019). In terms of the full investigation: According to a later analysis, one platform produced both the approximately 110 validation repertoires and the roughly 660 repertoires of the first cohort. The study aimed to test whether cataloging public T cell receptors could reveal signatures of past pathogen exposure. The study combined high-throughput TCR immunosequencing, statistical association of individual TCRs with disease status, and machine learning to predict cytomegalovirus infection status. In addition to the first cohort of around 670 subjects, a separate validation cohort of approximately 110 different subjects was used. Study-wide conclusions, independent of this receptor: A few of the identified cytomegalovirus-associated TCR beta chains were confirmed in vitro to be specific for cytomegalovirus antigens. Of the cluster scores, 90% to 95% were above 0 in a later analysis, which found that TCRs clustered in the first cohort also tended to co-occur in the 120 validation repertoires. Most TCR sequences were observed very rarely across donors, whereas some public TCRs were present in many individuals. The authors suggested that the approach could potentially be extended to other disease states and immunological phenotypes. The classifier was reported to diagnose cytomegalovirus status with high specificity and sensitivity in both the original and validation cohorts. In the study, around 160 TCR beta chains were listed as associated with cytomegalovirus. All 110 or so repertoires were used to score co-occurrence in the validation cohort in a later analysis, because that analysis had no HLA typing for the cohort.

The method behind the library was the immunoSEQ multiplex PCR assay. The paper's processing steps were these. A statistical classification framework was developed to diagnose cytomegalovirus status using the catalog of TCR beta chain sequences. In TCRdb, the immuneACCESS table is reduced to in-frame sequences with V and J assigned. These tables do not hold every clone; where another copy was compared, an unresolved V gene accounts for under half, and the others remain unexplained. V and J calls and clone size are those listed in that table; D and trimming were worked out from the DNA. For this sample there are around 86,000 clones; approximately 93% appear just once. About 1.1% of the sample rests with the top ten. Donors formed part of the validation cohort, which comprised approximately 130 subjects and was distinct from the first cohort of roughly 600 subjects. Via the germline V gene, CDR1 is MDHEN and CDR2 SYDVKM. Including cysteine and phenylalanine, the CDR3 has 13 amino acids. The read is trimmed to its CDR3 DNA, 39 bases read in frame from base 1. V and J are truncated by 6 bases and 4 bases respectively, leaving an intervening sequence of 12 bases.

Sequenced material: PBMCs. The chain couples TRBV28 to TRBJ1-2, with a weak D call of TRBD1 (6 bases match). This clonotype originated in a woman in her twenties or thirties in good health and CMV-seropositive. The bases are TGTGCCAGCAGCGGACAGACAAGCTATGGCTACACCTTC. Translated, this gives CASSGQTSYGYTF.